This T cell receptor beta chain originates from a study of shared clonotypes between healthy human individuals. The data were produced by immunoSEQ multiplex PCR, yet TCRdb's version contains in-frame clones alone and is incomplete. The sample lists 1 million to 1.3 million clones; about four fifths were seen once. The split of CD4+ cells yielded CD45RA+ naive and CD45RA-negative memory subsets. The receptor was isolated from a man in his late teens or twenties in good health. Some clones in this sample may be carry-over from other donors' samples. What was sequenced was memory CD4+ T cells from PBMCs. The subset was: CD45RA-negative fraction.

CDR3 amino acids: CASRGTGTLYYGYTF. CDR3 sequence (DNA): TGTGCCAGCAGGGGAACCGGGACCCTCTACTATGGCTACACCTTC. The chain links TRBV28 to TRBJ1-2; D is perhaps TRBD1 (5 bases). Germline assignment: CDR1 MDHEN and CDR2 SYDVKM. This CDR3 is 15 amino acids long. Deletions cut 6 bases from V and 3 bases from J, with 17 bases between.